This TCR beta chain was identified during a study of cytomegalovirus exposure and HLA in healthy donors. Study-level results: In an earlier analysis, most TCR beta V segments were productive about 87% or about 30% of the time.

This CDR3 is 15 amino acids long. Germline CDR1 is SEHNR and CDR2 is FQNEAQ (reference sequence). Of note for this clone: The antigen is undetermined. The junction does not match germline at one end; this may be a read error.

Primers: 60 Vbeta forward and 13 Jbeta reverse. Sequencing used immunoSEQ multiplex PCR; TCRdb keeps in-frame clones, though not all of them. The table shows some 120,000 clones, with more than 65% occurring only once. The TCR comes from a man between 18 and 35 years old in good health and CMV-seronegative. Material: PBMCs. This chain joins TRBV7-9 and TRBJ2-7; TRBD2 might be the D (6 bases). The DNA for the CDR3 is TGTTCCAGCAGCTTATATAGCGGAACCGGGTACGAGCAGTACTTC. This codes for CSSSLYSGTGYEQYF.